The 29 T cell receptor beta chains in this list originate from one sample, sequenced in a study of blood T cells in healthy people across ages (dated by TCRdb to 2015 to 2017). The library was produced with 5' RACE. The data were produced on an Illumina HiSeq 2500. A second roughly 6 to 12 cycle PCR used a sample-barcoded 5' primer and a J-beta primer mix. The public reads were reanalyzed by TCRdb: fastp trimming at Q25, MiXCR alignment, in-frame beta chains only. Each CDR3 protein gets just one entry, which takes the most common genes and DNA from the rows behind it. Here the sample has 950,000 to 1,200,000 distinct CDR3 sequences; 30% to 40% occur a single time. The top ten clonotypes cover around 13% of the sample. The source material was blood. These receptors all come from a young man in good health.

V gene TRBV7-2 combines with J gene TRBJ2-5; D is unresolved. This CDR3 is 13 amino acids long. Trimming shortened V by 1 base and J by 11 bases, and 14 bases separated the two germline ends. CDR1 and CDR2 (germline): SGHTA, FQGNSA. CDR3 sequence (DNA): TGTGCCAGCAGCTTAGAAAACTACAATGAGCAGTACTTC. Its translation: CASSLENYNEQYF.

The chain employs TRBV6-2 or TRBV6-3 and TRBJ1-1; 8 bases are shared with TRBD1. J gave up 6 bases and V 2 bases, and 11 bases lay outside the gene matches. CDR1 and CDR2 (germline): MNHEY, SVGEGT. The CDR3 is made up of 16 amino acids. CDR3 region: CASSYPPTGADAEAFF. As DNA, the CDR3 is TGTGCCAGCAGTTACCCTCCGACAGGGGCGGACGCTGAAGCTTTCTTT.

CDR3 coding DNA: TGTGCCAGCAGCTTAGTTGGGGGGGTAAACTCCTACGAGCAGTACTTC. It is translated as CASSLVGGVNSYEQYF. The genes are TRBV7-2 and TRBJ2-7; TRBD2 aligns across 7 bases. The ends lost 1 base at V and 0 bases at J; junction bases unmatched: 6. Per the germline V gene, CDR1 is SGHTA and CDR2 is FQGNSA. The CDR3 covers 16 residues.

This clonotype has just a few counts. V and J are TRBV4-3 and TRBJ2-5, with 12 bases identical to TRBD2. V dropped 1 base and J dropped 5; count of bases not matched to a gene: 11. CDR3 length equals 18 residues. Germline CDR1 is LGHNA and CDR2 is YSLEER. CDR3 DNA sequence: TGCGCCAGCAGCCAAGCTTTCGCTAGCGGGGGGGCATTGGAGACCCAGTACTTC. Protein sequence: CASSQAFASGGALETQYF.

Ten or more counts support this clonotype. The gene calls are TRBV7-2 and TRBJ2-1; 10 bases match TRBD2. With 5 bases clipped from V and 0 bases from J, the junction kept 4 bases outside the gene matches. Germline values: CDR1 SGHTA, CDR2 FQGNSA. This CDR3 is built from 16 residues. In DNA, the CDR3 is TGTGCCAGCAGCATTTGGACTAGCGGCTCCTACAATGAGCAGTTCTTC. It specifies CASSIWTSGSYNEQFF.

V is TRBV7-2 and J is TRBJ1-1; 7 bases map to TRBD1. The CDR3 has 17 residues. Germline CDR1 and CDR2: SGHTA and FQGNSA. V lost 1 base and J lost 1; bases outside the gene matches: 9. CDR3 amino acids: CASSLVGTAVGNTEAFF. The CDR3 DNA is TGTGCCAGCAGCTTAGTTGGGACAGCGGTGGGGAACACTGAAGCTTTCTTT.

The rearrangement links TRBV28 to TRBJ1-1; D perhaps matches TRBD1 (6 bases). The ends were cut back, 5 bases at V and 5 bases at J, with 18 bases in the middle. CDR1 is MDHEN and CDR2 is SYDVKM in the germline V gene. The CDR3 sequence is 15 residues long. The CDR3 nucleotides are TGTGCCAGCAGTGACGGAAGGGGGGCTCTGACTGAAGCTTTCTTT. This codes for CASSDGRGALTEAFF.

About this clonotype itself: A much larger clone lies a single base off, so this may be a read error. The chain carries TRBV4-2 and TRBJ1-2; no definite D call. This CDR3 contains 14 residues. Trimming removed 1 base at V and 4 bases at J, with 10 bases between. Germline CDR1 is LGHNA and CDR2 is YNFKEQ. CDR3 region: CASSQGGVCYGYTF. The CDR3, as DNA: TGTGCCAGCAGCCAAGGTGGGGTTTGCTATGGCTACACCTTC.

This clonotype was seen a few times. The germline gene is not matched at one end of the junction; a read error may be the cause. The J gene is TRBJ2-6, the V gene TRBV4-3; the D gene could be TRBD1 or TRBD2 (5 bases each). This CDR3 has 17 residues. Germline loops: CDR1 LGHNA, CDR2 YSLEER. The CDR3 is CASSQDSESSGANVLTF. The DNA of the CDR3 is TGCGCCAGCAGCCAAGATAGCGAAAGCTCTGGGGCCAATGTCCTGACTTTC.

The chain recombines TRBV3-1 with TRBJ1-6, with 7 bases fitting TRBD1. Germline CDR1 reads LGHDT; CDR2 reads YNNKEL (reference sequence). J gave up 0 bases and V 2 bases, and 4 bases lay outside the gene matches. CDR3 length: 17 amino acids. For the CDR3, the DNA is TGTGCCAGCAGCCAAACGACAGGGAGCTCCTATAATTCACCCCTCCACTTT. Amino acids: CASSQTTGSSYNSPLHF. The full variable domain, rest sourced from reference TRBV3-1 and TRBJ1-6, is DTAVSQTPKYLVTQMGNDKSIKCEQNLGHDTMYWYKQDSKKFLKIMFSYNNKELIINETVPNRFSPKSPDKAHLNLHINSLELGDSAVYFCASSQTTGSSYNSPLHFGNGTRLTVT.

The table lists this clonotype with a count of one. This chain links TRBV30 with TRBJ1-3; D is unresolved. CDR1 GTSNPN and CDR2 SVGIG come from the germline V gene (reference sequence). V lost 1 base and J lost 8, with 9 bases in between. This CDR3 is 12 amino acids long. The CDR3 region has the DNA TGTGCCTGGAGTGGGGTGCAGGACACCATATATTTT. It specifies CAWSGVQDTIYF. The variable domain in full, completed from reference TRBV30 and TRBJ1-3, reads SQTIHQWPATLVQPVGSPLSLECTVEGTSNPNLYWYRQAAGRGLQLLFYSVGIGQISSEVPQNLSASRPQDRQFILSSKKLLLSDSGFYLCAWSGVQDTIYFGEGSWLTVV.

CDR3 DNA: TGTGCCAGCAGTTTTGCCGAACTTTTGACTGAAGCTTTCTTT. Amino acid sequence: CASSFAELLTEAFF. The chain recombines TRBV12-3 or TRBV12-4 with TRBJ1-1, with D unclear. The CDR3 length is 14 residues. The germline V and J ends were trimmed by 3 bases and 5 bases, with 13 bases remaining between them.

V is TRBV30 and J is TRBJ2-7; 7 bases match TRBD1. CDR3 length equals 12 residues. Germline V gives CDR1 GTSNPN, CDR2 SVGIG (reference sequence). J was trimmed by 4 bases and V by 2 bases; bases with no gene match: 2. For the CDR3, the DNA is TGTGCCTGGAGTCTGACAGGGTACGAGCAGTACTTC. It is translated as CAWSLTGYEQYF. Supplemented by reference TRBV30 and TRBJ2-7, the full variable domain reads SQTIHQWPATLVQPVGSPLSLECTVEGTSNPNLYWYRQAAGRGLQLLFYSVGIGQISSEVPQNLSASRPQDRQFILSSKKLLLSDSGFYLCAWSLTGYEQYFGPGTRLTVT.

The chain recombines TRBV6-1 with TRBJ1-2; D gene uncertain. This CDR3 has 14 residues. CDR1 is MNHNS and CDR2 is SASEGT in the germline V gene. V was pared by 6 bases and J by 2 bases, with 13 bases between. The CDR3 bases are TGTGCCAGCAGCGAGGATTTGAGCAACTATGGCTACACCTTC. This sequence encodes CASSEDLSNYGYTF.

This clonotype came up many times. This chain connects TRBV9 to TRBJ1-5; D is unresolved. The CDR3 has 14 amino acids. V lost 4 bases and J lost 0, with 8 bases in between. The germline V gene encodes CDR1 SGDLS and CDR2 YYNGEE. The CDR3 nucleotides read TGTGCCAGCAGCCCTACTTATAGCAATCAGCCCCAGCATTTT. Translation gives CASSPTYSNQPQHF.

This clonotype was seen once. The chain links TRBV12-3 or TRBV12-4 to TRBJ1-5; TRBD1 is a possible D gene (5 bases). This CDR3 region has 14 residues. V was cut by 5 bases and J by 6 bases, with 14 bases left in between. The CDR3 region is CASSPNGAPQPQHF. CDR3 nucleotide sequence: TGTGCCAGCAGTCCTAACGGGGCTCCTCAGCCCCAGCATTTT.

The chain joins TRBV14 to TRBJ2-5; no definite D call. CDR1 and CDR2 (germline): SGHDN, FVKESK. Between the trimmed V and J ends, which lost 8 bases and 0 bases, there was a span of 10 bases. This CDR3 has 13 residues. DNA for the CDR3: TGTGCCAGCGGGGTCAGGAACCAAGAGACCCAGTACTTC. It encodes CASGVRNQETQYF.

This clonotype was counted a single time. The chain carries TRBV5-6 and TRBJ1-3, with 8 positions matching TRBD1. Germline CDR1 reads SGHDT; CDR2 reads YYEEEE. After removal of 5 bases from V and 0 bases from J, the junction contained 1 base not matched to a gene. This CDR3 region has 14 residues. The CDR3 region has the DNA TGTGCCAGCAGGGGACAGGACTCTGGAAACACCATATATTTT. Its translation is CASRGQDSGNTIYF.

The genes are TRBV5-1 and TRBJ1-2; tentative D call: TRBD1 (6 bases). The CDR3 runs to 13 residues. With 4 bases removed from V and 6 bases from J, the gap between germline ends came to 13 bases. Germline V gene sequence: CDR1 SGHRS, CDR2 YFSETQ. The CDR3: CASSLTGPDGYTF. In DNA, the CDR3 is TGCGCCAGCAGCCTAACAGGGCCTGATGGCTACACCTTC. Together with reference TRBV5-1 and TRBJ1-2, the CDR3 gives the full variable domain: KAGVTQTPRYLIKTRGQQVTLSCSPISGHRSVSWYQQTPGQGLQFLFEYFSETQRNKGNFPGRFSGRQFSNSRSEMNVSTLELGDSALYLCASSLTGPDGYTFGSGTRLTVV.

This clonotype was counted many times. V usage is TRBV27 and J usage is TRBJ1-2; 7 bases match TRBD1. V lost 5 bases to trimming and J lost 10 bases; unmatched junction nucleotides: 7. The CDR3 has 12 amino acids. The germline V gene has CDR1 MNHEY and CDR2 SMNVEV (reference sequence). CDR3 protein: CASSPQTGTYTF. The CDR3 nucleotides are TGTGCCAGCAGTCCTCAGACAGGGACCTACACCTTC.

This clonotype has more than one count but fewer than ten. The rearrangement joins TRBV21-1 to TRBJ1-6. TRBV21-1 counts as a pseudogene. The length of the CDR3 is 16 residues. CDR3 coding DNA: TGTGCCAGCAGCAAAAAGGAGGGCAGGGTTAATTCACCCCTCCACTTT. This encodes CASSKKEGRVNSPLHF.

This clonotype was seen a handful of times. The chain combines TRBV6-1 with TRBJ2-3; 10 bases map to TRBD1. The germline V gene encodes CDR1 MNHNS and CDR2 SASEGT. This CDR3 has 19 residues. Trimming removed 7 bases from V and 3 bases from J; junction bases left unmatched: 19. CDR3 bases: TGTGCCAGCACCACGCGACAGGGGGCTCAAACACAAGCGACAGATACGCAGTATTTT. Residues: CASTTRQGAQTQATDTQYF.

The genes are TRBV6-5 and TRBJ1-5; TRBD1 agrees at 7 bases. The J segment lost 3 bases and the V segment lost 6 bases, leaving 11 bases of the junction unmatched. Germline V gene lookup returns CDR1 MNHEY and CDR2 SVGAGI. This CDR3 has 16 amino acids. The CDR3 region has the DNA TGTGCCAGCAGACCGGCAGGGGGAGGGGACAATCAGCCCCAGCATTTT. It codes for CASRPAGGGDNQPQHF.

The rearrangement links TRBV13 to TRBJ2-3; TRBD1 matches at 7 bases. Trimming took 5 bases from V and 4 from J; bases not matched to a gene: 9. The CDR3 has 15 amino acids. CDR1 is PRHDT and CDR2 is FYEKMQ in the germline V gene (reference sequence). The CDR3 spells CASSPGQYDSDTQYF. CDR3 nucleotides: TGTGCCAGCAGCCCGGGACAGTATGATTCAGATACGCAGTATTTT.

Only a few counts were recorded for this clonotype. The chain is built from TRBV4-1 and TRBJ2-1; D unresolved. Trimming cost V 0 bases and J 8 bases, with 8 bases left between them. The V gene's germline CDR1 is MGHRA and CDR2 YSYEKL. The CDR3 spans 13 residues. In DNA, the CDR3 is TGCGCCAGCAGCCAAGAACCCGGCTATGAGCAGTTCTTC. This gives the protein CASSQEPGYEQFF.

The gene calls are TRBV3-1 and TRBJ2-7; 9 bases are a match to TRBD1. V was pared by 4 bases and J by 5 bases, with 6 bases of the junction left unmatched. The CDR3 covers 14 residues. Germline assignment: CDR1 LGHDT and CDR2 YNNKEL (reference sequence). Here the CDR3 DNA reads TGTGCCAGCAGCCTCAGAAGGACAGGGGACGAGCAGTACTTC. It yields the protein CASSLRRTGDEQYF.

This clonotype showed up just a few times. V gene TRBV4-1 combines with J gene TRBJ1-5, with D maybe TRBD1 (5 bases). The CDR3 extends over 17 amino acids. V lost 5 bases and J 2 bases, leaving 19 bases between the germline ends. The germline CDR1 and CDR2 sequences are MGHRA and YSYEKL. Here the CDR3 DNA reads TGCGCCAGCAGCGAGGGACCGGCCGGAGTGGGCAATCAGCCCCAGCATTTT. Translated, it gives CASSEGPAGVGNQPQHF.

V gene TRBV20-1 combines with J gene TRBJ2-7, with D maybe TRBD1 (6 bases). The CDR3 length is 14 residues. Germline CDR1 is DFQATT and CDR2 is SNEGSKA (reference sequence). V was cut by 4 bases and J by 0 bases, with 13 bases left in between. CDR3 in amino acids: CSAITTDSSYEQYF. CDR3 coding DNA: TGCAGTGCTATAACTACGGACAGCTCCTACGAGCAGTACTTC.

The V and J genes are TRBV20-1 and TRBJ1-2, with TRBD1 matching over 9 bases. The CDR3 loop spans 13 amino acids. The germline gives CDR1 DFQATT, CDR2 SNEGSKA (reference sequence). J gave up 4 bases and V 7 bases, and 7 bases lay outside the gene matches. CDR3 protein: CSGAGTGFYGYTF. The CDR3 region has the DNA TGCAGTGGGGCCGGGACAGGGTTCTATGGCTACACCTTC.